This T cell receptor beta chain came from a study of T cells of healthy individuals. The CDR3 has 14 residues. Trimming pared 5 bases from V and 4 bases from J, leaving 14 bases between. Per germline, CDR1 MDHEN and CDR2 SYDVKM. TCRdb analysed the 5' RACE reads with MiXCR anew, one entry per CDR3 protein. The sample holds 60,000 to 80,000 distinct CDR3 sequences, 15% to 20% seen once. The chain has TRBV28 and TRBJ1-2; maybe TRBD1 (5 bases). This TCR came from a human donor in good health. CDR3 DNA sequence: TGTGCCAGCAGTCCTCGGGGCCAGACCTATGGCTACACCTTC. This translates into CASSPRGQTYGYTF.